Below, one T cell receptor (beta chain) is given with its context. The sample is drawn from a study of response to subunit inactivated influenza vaccine. Germline CDR1 reads SGHRS; CDR2 reads YFSETQ. The length of the CDR3 is 15 residues. V dropped 4 bases and J dropped 1; count of bases not matched to a gene: 5. Each CDR3 protein gets one entry after TCRdb re-called the RT-PCR reads with MiXCR. The table lists about 780,000 distinct CDR3 sequences, approximately 17% of them singletons, with about 11% in the top ten. The chain links TRBV5-1 to TRBJ1-1, with 9 nucleotides matching TRBD1. The source is a man in his fifties who received an inactivated influenza vaccine. This sample comprised PBMCs from blood, obtained roughly 5 days after vaccination. CDR3 DNA sequence: TGCGCCAGCAGCCCCGGGACAGGGCAGAACACTGAAGCTTTCTTT. It specifies CASSPGTGQNTEAFF.